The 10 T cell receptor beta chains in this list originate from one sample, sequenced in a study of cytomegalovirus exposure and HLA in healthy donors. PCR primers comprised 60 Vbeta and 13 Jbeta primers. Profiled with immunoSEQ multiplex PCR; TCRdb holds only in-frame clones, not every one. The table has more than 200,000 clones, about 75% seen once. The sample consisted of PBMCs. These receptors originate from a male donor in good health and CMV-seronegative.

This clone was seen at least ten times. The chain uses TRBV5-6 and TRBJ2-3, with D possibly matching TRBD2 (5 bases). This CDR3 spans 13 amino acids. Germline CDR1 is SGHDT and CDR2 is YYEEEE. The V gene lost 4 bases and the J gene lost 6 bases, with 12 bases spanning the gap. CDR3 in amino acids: CASSVKGADTQYF. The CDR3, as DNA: TGTGCCAGCAGCGTCAAGGGAGCGGATACGCAGTATTTT.

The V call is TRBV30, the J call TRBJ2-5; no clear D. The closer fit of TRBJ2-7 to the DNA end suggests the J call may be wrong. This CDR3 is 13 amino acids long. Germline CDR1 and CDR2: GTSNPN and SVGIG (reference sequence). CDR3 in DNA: TGTGCCTGGAGTCAACAGATCTCCTACGAGCAGTACTTC. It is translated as CAWSQQISYEQYF.

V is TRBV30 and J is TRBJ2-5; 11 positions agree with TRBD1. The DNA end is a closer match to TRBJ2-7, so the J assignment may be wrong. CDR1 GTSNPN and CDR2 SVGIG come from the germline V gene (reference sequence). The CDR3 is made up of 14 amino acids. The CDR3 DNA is TGTGCCTGGAGTGTAGGGACAGGGGGCTACGAGCAGTACTTC. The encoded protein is CAWSVGTGGYEQYF.

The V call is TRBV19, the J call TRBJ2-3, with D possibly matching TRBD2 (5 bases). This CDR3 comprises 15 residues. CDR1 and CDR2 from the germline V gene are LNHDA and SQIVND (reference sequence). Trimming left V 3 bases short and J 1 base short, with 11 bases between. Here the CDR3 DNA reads TGTGCCAGTAGTATTCTCGGGGTTGGCACAGATACGCAGTATTTT. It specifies CASSILGVGTDTQYF.

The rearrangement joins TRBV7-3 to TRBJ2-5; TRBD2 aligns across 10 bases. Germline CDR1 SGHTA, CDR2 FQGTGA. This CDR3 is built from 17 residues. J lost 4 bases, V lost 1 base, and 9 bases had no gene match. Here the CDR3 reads CASSLKWLAGVSETQYF. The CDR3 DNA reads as TGTGCCAGCAGCTTAAAATGGCTAGCGGGAGTTTCAGAGACCCAGTACTTC.

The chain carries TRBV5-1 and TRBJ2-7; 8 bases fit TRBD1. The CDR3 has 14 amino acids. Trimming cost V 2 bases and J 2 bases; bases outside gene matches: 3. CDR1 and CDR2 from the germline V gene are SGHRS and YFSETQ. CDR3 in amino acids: CASSFGQGPYEQYF. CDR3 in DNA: TGCGCCAGCAGCTTCGGACAGGGCCCCTACGAGCAGTACTTC.

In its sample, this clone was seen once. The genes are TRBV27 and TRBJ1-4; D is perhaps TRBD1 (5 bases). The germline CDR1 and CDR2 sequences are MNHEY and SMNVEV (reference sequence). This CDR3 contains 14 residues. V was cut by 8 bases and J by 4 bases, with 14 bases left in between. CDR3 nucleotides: TGTGCCAGCCCCCCCGGGGGACTTAATGAAAAACTGTTTTTT. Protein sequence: CASPPGGLNEKLFF.

CDR3 sequence reads: CASSFRTGTKSYEQYF. CDR3 nucleotide sequence: TGTGCCAGCAGCTTTCGGACAGGAACTAAATCCTACGAGCAGTACTTC. The rearrangement links TRBV11-1 to TRBJ2-7; 7 bases fit TRBD1. The V segment lost 3 bases and the J segment 1 base; nucleotides outside the gene matches: 9. CDR3 length: 16 amino acids. Germline V gives CDR1 SGHAT, CDR2 FQDESV (reference sequence).

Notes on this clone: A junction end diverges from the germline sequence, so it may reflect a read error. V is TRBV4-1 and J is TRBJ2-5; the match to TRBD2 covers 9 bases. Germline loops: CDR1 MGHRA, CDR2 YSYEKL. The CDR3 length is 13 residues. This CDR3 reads CASSVLGLAIKHF. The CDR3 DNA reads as TGCGCCAGCAGCGTACTTGGACTAGCGATTAAGCACTTC.

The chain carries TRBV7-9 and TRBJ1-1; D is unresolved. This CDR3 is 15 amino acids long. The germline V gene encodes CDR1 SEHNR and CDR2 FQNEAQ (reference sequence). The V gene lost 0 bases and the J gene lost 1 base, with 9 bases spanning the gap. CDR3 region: CASSLARAGNTEAFF. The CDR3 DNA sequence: TGTGCCAGCAGCTTAGCGCGGGCAGGGAACACTGAAGCTTTCTTT.